These 29 T cell receptor beta chains share one sample of origin, sequenced in a study of PD-L1 blockade in urothelial cancer listed by TCRdb under 2017. The protocol used for the library was the immunoSEQ multiplex PCR assay. TCRdb mirrors the immuneACCESS table, restricted to in-frame sequences. Some clones are absent from its copies; in checked studies, under half trace to an unresolved V gene, and the reason for the others is unknown. For this sample there are more than 50,000 clones; roughly 87% appear just once. The ten largest clones represent under 5% of the sample. This specimen was PBMCs, taken around atezolizumab (anti-PD-L1) treatment. Every receptor here comes from a man between 65 and 85 years old with urothelial cancer.

Only one count was recorded for this clone. The rearrangement links TRBV11-2 to TRBJ1-4; TRBD1 matches at 8 bases. CDR3 length: 14 residues. V gave up 2 bases and J gave up 7 bases; unmatched junction bases: 3. Germline V gives CDR1 SGHAT, CDR2 FQNNGV. The CDR3 region has the DNA TGTGCCAGCAGCTTAATCGGACAGGGTGAAAAACTGTTTTTT. Its protein product is CASSLIGQGEKLFF.

This CDR3 is CASSEPQAHSYNEQFF. Here the CDR3 DNA reads TGTGCCAGCAGTGAACCCCAGGCTCACTCCTACAATGAGCAGTTCTTC. The V gene is TRBV25-1, the J gene TRBJ2-1; D gene unclear. Trimming cost V 2 bases and J 0 bases, with 11 bases left between them. There are 16 residues in the CDR3. Germline V lookup: CDR1 MGHDK, CDR2 SYGVNS.

CDR3 residues: CASSAQGATNEKLFF. In DNA, the CDR3 is TGTGCCAGTAGTGCACAGGGAGCAACTAATGAAAAACTGTTTTTT. The rearrangement joins TRBV19 to TRBJ1-4; a weak D match, TRBD1 (6 bases). CDR1 is LNHDA and CDR2 is SQIVND in the germline V gene (reference sequence). The CDR3 covers 15 residues. Trimming took off 5 bases at V and 0 bases at J, with 10 bases between the two ends.

The chain has TRBV7-9 and TRBJ2-7; 7 nucleotides match TRBD2. The junction had 0 bases not matched to a gene; V was cut back by 0 bases and J by 7 bases. The CDR3 covers 12 residues. Germline V gene lookup returns CDR1 SEHNR and CDR2 FQNEAQ (reference sequence). The CDR3 reads CASSLAGREQYF. The CDR3 DNA is TGTGCCAGCAGCTTAGCCGGGAGGGAGCAGTACTTC. The variable domain in full, completed from reference TRBV7-9 and TRBJ2-7, reads DTGVSQNPRHKITKRGQNVTFRCDPISEHNRLYWYRQTLGQGPEFLTYFQNEAQLEKSRLLSDRFSAERPKGSFSTLEIQRTEQGDSAMYLCASSLAGREQYFGPGTRLTVT.

The CDR3 here is CASSPRSGQSNTEAFF. DNA of the CDR3: TGTGCCAGCAGCCCTCGATCGGGACAATCGAACACTGAAGCTTTCTTT. V and J are TRBV7-9 and TRBJ1-1, with D possibly TRBD1 on 6 matching bases. The CDR3 is 16 amino acids. Looked up from germline, CDR1 is SEHNR and CDR2 is FQNEAQ (reference sequence). The V gene lost 5 bases and the J gene lost 1 base, with 17 bases spanning the gap.

The chain joins TRBV14 to TRBJ2-5; possibly TRBD2 for D (5 bases). The V gene lost 0 bases and the J gene lost 1 base, with 12 bases spanning the gap. Germline assignment: CDR1 SGHDN and CDR2 FVKESK. There are 16 residues in the CDR3. The CDR3 is CASSQDTSGIQETQYF. The DNA for the CDR3 is TGTGCCAGCAGCCAAGATACCAGCGGTATCCAAGAGACCCAGTACTTC.

This chain links TRBV4-1 with TRBJ1-4; no clear D gene. Trimming pared 2 bases from V and 8 bases from J, leaving 12 bases between. The germline V gene has CDR1 MGHRA and CDR2 YSYEKL. This CDR3 has 14 residues. CDR3 loop: CASSQMQLEEKLFF. CDR3 coding DNA: TGCGCCAGCAGCCAAATGCAGTTGGAGGAAAAACTGTTTTTT.

This chain uses TRBV10-3 with TRBJ2-2; 8 nucleotides agree with TRBD1. Germline CDR1 reads ENHRY; CDR2 reads SYGVKD. This CDR3 has 17 amino acids. V was pared by 6 bases and J by 0 bases, with 9 bases of the junction left unmatched. The CDR3 sequence is CAIRRSDRVSNTGELFF. CDR3 coding DNA: TGTGCCATCAGAAGATCGGACAGGGTGTCGAACACCGGGGAGCTGTTTTTT.

Concerning this clone: Other DNA variants within this sample encode the same CDR3. The CDR3 is CASRTGQNTGELFF. CDR3 in DNA: TGTGCCAGCAGGACAGGGCAGAACACCGGGGAGCTGTTTTTT. The chain uses TRBV2 and TRBJ2-2; 7 bases map to TRBD1. CDR1 is SNHLY, CDR2 FYNNEI, per germline. Trimming took 6 bases from V and 1 from J; bases not matched to a gene: 2. The CDR3 is made up of 14 amino acids.

This chain connects TRBV11-2 to TRBJ2-1; the D gene is possibly TRBD2 (6 bases). This CDR3 has 15 amino acids. Trimming removed 5 bases at V and 3 bases at J, with 14 bases between. Germline assignment: CDR1 SGHAT and CDR2 FQNNGV. CDR3 nucleotide sequence: TGTGCCAGCAGCCGTAGCGGCCAAGACTACAATGAGCAGTTCTTC. It specifies CASSRSGQDYNEQFF.

The chain links TRBV28 to TRBJ1-1; no reliable D call. CDR1 and CDR2 from the germline V gene are MDHEN and SYDVKM. The V gene lost 5 bases and the J gene lost 10 bases, with 17 bases spanning the gap. The CDR3 consists of 13 residues. The CDR3 DNA follows: TGTGCCAGCAGTCCCAGGAACCCGTTGAGAGCTTTCTTT. Protein: CASSPRNPLRAFF.

V usage is TRBV19 and J usage is TRBJ2-7; D is possibly TRBD2 (5 bases). CDR3 length: 14 residues. V was shortened by 3 bases and J by 3 bases, with 12 bases between the two germline ends. Germline V gives CDR1 LNHDA, CDR2 SQIVND (reference sequence). Here the CDR3 reads CASSIRLADYEQYF. In DNA, the CDR3 is TGTGCCAGTAGTATCAGGCTAGCTGACTACGAGCAGTACTTC.

V is TRBV28 and J is TRBJ2-1; a weak D match, TRBD1 (7 bases). The V end lost 6 bases, the J end lost 2 bases, and 11 bases lay between the germline ends. This CDR3 is 14 amino acids long. CDR1 MDHEN and CDR2 SYDVKM come from the germline V gene. Here the CDR3 DNA reads TGTGCCAGCAGCGGAGGGACAGCCTACAATGAGCAGTTCTTC. As protein: CASSGGTAYNEQFF.

V usage is TRBV5-1 and J usage is TRBJ2-7, with TRBD2 matching 11 bases. The length of the CDR3 is 15 residues. In germline, CDR1 is SGHRS, CDR2 YFSETQ. After removal of 3 bases from V and 3 bases from J, the junction contained 5 bases not matched to a gene. The CDR3 spells CASSSGTSGSYEQYF. In nucleotides, the CDR3 is TGCGCCAGCAGCTCGGGAACTAGCGGGAGCTACGAGCAGTACTTC.

The chain uses TRBV19 and TRBJ2-5; TRBD1 is a possible D gene (5 bases). Germline V CDR1 and CDR2: LNHDA, SQIVND (reference sequence). Trimming left V 2 bases short and J 3 bases short, with 13 bases between. The CDR3 consists of 15 residues. DNA of the CDR3: TGTGCCAGTAGTATATCCGCCAGGGCTGAAGAGACCCAGTACTTC. It specifies CASSISARAEETQYF.

The chain has TRBV5-1 and TRBJ1-1; D is ambiguous. Trimming stripped 4 bases from V and 1 base from J, with 11 bases between. The CDR3 sequence is 14 residues long. The V gene's germline CDR1 is SGHRS and CDR2 YFSETQ. Written as DNA, the CDR3 is TGCGCCAGCAGCCCGAGGAGAGGGAACACTGAAGCTTTCTTT. Translating it yields CASSPRRGNTEAFF.

The chain has TRBV28 and TRBJ1-2, with a weak D call TRBD1 (6 bases). Looked up from germline, CDR1 is MDHEN and CDR2 is SYDVKM. The length of the CDR3 is 12 residues. V lost 7 bases and J lost 7, with 13 bases in between. DNA for the CDR3: TGTGCCAGCATCCGGGGGGCGGGTGGCTACACCTTC. Translated: CASIRGAGGYTF.

The chain uses TRBV27 and TRBJ1-2; 9 bases agree with TRBD1. The germline gives CDR1 MNHEY, CDR2 SMNVEV (reference sequence). The CDR3 totals 15 residues. Trimming removed 5 bases from V and 3 bases from J; junction bases left unmatched: 7. The CDR3 coding sequence is TGTGCCAGCAGTCCGGGGGACAGGGTATACTATGGCTACACCTTC. This sequence encodes CASSPGDRVYYGYTF.

This clone was picked up many times. The J gene is TRBJ1-2, the V gene TRBV19; D is possibly TRBD1 (5 bases). This CDR3 has 15 residues. V was cut by 1 base and J by 2 bases, with 11 bases left in between. Germline CDR1 LNHDA, CDR2 SQIVND (reference sequence). This CDR3 is CASSIGQPRNYGYTF. CDR3 sequence (DNA): TGTGCCAGTAGTATAGGACAGCCCCGGAACTATGGCTACACCTTC.

V gene TRBV19 combines with J gene TRBJ1-2; 7 nucleotides align to TRBD1. The germline CDR1 and CDR2 sequences are LNHDA and SQIVND (reference sequence). The CDR3 covers 13 residues. V lost 4 bases to trimming and J lost 8 bases; unmatched junction nucleotides: 7. The CDR3 spells CASSTHRDRGYTF. The DNA of the CDR3 is TGTGCCAGTAGTACCCACCGGGACAGAGGCTACACCTTC.

V usage is TRBV29-1 and J usage is TRBJ2-3; D unresolved. With 3 bases removed from V and 0 bases from J, the gap between germline ends came to 7 bases. Looked up from germline, CDR1 is SQVTM and CDR2 is ANQGSEA. The CDR3 has 13 residues. The CDR3: CSVDSSSTDTQYF. CDR3 DNA sequence: TGCAGCGTTGACAGTTCTAGCACAGATACGCAGTATTTT.

The chain joins TRBV19 to TRBJ2-2, with 7 nucleotides matching TRBD1. CDR1 and CDR2 from the germline V gene are LNHDA and SQIVND (reference sequence). Germline trimming cut 4 bases from V and 6 bases from J; bases unmatched to any gene: 14. The CDR3 is 17 amino acids. The CDR3 region has the DNA TGTGCCAGTAGTACGCCGACTTCCGACAGGGTTTCCGGGGAGCTGTTTTTT. This sequence encodes CASSTPTSDRVSGELFF.

The gene calls are TRBV11-2 and TRBJ2-1, with 11 bases that match TRBD2. J gave up 7 bases and V 5 bases, and 7 bases lay outside the gene matches. The germline gives CDR1 SGHAT, CDR2 FQNNGV. This CDR3 is 15 amino acids long. In DNA form, the CDR3 reads TGTGCCAGCAGCCCCCCCACTAGCGGGAGAAATGAGCAGTTCTTC. Translation: CASSPPTSGRNEQFF.

J is TRBJ1-1 and V is TRBV7-9; D might be TRBD1 (5 bases). The CDR3 runs to 14 residues. V was pared by 2 bases and J by 4 bases, with 11 bases between. Per germline, CDR1 SEHNR and CDR2 FQNEAQ (reference sequence). The CDR3 is CASSLNTGGTEAFF. The DNA of the CDR3 is TGTGCCAGCAGCTTAAATACCGGGGGCACTGAAGCTTTCTTT.

The rearrangement uses TRBV6-4 and TRBJ2-1, with 13 bases lining up with TRBD2. The CDR3 has 15 residues. Trimming took 3 bases from V and 4 from J; bases not matched to a gene: 0. Germline assignment: CDR1 MRHNA and CDR2 SNTAGT. The CDR3 DNA follows: TGTGCCAGCAGTGAGGGACTAGCGGGATACAATGAGCAGTTCTTC. Encoded protein: CASSEGLAGYNEQFF.

The chain couples TRBV28 to TRBJ2-3; D not resolved. V dropped 2 bases and J dropped 1 base, with 10 bases sitting between them. In germline, CDR1 is MDHEN, CDR2 SYDVKM. This CDR3 has 15 residues. The CDR3 nucleotides read TGTGCCAGCAGTTTAATCTCCCCGGGCACAGATACGCAGTATTTT. Protein product: CASSLISPGTDTQYF.

This rearrangement joins TRBV7-9 to TRBJ1-5; D is uncertain. Between the trimmed V and J ends, which lost 1 base and 6 bases, there was a span of 16 bases. The CDR3 is 16 amino acids. Germline V gives CDR1 SEHNR, CDR2 FQNEAQ (reference sequence). The CDR3 DNA is TGTGCCAGCAGCTTAGGGACTCGCACTGGTAGTCAGCCCCAGCATTTT. This sequence encodes CASSLGTRTGSQPQHF.

V is TRBV11-2 and J is TRBJ1-4; perhaps TRBD1 as D (5 bases). V was clipped by 1 base and J by 1 base, with 16 bases between them. Germline values: CDR1 SGHAT, CDR2 FQNNGV. The CDR3 consists of 18 residues. The CDR3 loop reads CASSLGIDSYLTNEKLFF. The CDR3 region has the DNA TGTGCCAGCAGCTTAGGGATTGACAGTTACTTAACTAATGAAAAACTGTTTTTT.

The V call is TRBV11-3, the J call TRBJ1-1; TRBD1 might be the D (6 bases). Trimming took off 5 bases at V and 4 bases at J, with 11 bases between the two ends. The CDR3 is 13 amino acids. Looked up from germline, CDR1 is SGHNT and CDR2 is YENEEA. The CDR3 nucleotides read TGTGCCAGCAGCCGTACAGGGTCCACTGAAGCTTTCTTT. It encodes CASSRTGSTEAFF.